Shown below are 7 T cell receptor beta chains from a single sample sequenced in a study of blood T cell repertoires in COVID-19. The assay was immunoSEQ multiplex PCR, and TCRdb's table has in-frame clones only and misses some. This sample has about 220,000 clones; around 84% occur once, and the top ten carry about 13%. Specimen: peripheral blood. Every receptor here comes from a human donor in a cohort sampled during active COVID-19.

This clone turned up a few times. The chain carries TRBV6-2 or TRBV6-3 and TRBJ2-3; D might be TRBD1 (6 bases). The ends were cut back, 2 bases at V and 4 bases at J, with 10 bases in the middle. CDR1 is MNHEY, CDR2 SVGEGT, per germline. The CDR3 contains 14 residues. CDR3 bases: TGTGCCAGCAGTTACGGGGGCGCAGCAGATACGCAGTATTTT. Protein product: CASSYGGAADTQYF.

This clone was found many times. The chain is built from TRBV4-1 and TRBJ2-7; D call uncertain. The V end was cut by 6 bases, the J end by 6 bases, with 9 bases between. Germline V CDR1 and CDR2: MGHRA, YSYEKL. This CDR3 is 11 amino acids long. This CDR3 is CASSSRGEQYF. As DNA, the CDR3 is TGCGCCAGCAGTTCTCGCGGCGAGCAGTACTTC.

The chain is built from TRBV28 and TRBJ1-5; D not resolved. Looked up from germline, CDR1 is MDHEN and CDR2 is SYDVKM. The CDR3 has 13 residues. V was shortened by 8 bases and J by 10 bases, with 18 bases between the two germline ends. CDR3 sequence: CASVGGSVGPQHF. The DNA of the CDR3 is TGTGCCAGCGTCGGCGGGTCAGTGGGCCCCCAGCATTTT. The full variable domain, completed using reference TRBV28 and TRBJ1-5, is DVKVTQSSRYLVKRTGEKVFLECVQDMDHENMFWYRQDPGLGLRLIYFSYDVKMKEKGDIPEGYSVSREKKERFSLILESASTNQTSMYLCASVGGSVGPQHFGDGTRLSIL.

This rearrangement joins TRBV3-1 (or the pseudogene TRBV3-2) to TRBJ2-3, with D possibly being TRBD2 (6 bases). Germline V gives CDR1 LGHDT, CDR2 YNNKEL (reference sequence). Trimming removed 5 bases from V and 5 bases from J, with 17 bases in between. The length of the CDR3 is 15 residues. CDR3 protein: CASSATRGLRDTQYF. CDR3 in DNA: TGTGCCAGCAGCGCGACGCGGGGACTTCGAGATACGCAGTATTTT.

The chain employs TRBV5-6 and TRBJ2-7; D perhaps matches TRBD2 (5 bases). The germline gives CDR1 SGHDT, CDR2 YYEEEE. The CDR3 is 13 residues long. V gave up 1 base and J gave up 6 bases, with 11 bases separating them. CDR3: CASSLSLVPEQYF. CDR3 nucleotides: TGTGCCAGCAGCTTGTCACTAGTTCCCGAGCAGTACTTC.

V is TRBV2 and J is TRBJ2-3; 13 bases map to TRBD2. Per the germline V gene, CDR1 is SNHLY and CDR2 is FYNNEI. The length of the CDR3 is 14 residues. With 8 bases clipped from V and 4 bases from J, the junction kept 3 bases outside the gene matches. CDR3 DNA: TGTGCCAGCGAGACTAGCGGGGGGTCAGATACGCAGTATTTT. Amino acid sequence: CASETSGGSDTQYF. The full variable domain, rest sourced from reference TRBV2 and TRBJ2-3, is EPEVTQTPSHQVTQMGQEVILRCVPISNHLYFYWYRQILGQKVEFLVSFYNNEISEKSEIFDDQFSVERPDGSNFTLKIRSTKLEDSAMYFCASETSGGSDTQYFGPGTRLTVL.

This clone appeared once. The CDR3, as DNA: TGTGCCAGCAGCTTCGGGCATACACAGGGGTCGGGTGGCTACACCTTC. Translating it yields CASSFGHTQGSGGYTF. The chain combines TRBV5-4 with TRBJ1-2; 7 bases are a match to TRBD1. The CDR3 contains 16 residues. Per germline, CDR1 SGHNT and CDR2 YYREEE (reference sequence). Trimming removed 2 bases from V and 7 bases from J; junction bases left unmatched: 14.